The rows below give T cell receptor beta chains drawn from one sample of a study of technical replicates of blood from four donors. Measured with immunoSEQ multiplex PCR; TCRdb has only the in-frame clones, and not every one. The sample has 75,000 to 100,000 clones, about 96% seen once. What was sequenced was T cells isolated from PBMCs. The receptors derive from a human donor in good health. Both conserved end residues are trimmed from each CDR3. The D gene is left open where the match is weak.

V	D	length	J	CDR3
TRBV19	TRBD2	14	TRBJ2-1	ASGGTSGRAHNEQF
TRBV11-2	TRBD1	13	TRBJ2-1	ASSQTGFSANEQF
TRBV9	NA	11	TRBJ2-7	ASSVGASYEQY
TRBV29-1	TRBD1	9	TRBJ1-1	SVAGTASRN
TRBV19	TRBD1	13	TRBJ2-7	ASSPGGQSSYEQY
TRBV4-1	NA	10	TRBJ1-2	ASSQVGGVNT
TRBV19	TRBD2	11	TRBJ2-1	ASKASGRNEQF
TRBV9	TRBD1	11	TRBJ2-7	ASSAGQTYEQY
TRBV28	TRBD1	15	TRBJ1-5	ASSSPRTGGEDQPQH
TRBV5-4	TRBD2	14	TRBJ2-3	ASSPFTAGITDTQY
TRBV10-2	NA	16	TRBJ2-2	ASSESKWPVMNTGELF
TRBV5-6	NA	10	TRBJ2-1	ASSFGANEQF
TRBV5-6	TRBD2	14	TRBJ2-3	ASSLGLAGSTDTQY
TRBV7-9	TRBD2	12	TRBJ2-7	ASSPRSGAYEQY
TRBV9	NA	11	TRBJ1-1	ASSVGPNTEAF
TRBV5-1	TRBD2	15	TRBJ2-1	ASKAIVTGGPADEQF
TRBV6-1	NA	11	TRBJ1-1	ASRGRTEGLAF
TRBV6-1	NA	13	TRBJ2-1	ASSEARQGGNEQF
TRBV25-1	NA	9	TRBJ2-7	ASSGGIKQY
TRBV6-1	TRBD2	13	TRBJ2-7	ASTGTSGRFSEQY
TRBV5-1	NA	13	TRBJ1-1	ASSVSGTGNTEAF
TRBV13	NA	12	TRBJ2-5	ASSLIDGSMNQY
TRBV27	TRBD1	14	TRBJ1-3	ASSSTRTGAGNTIY
TRBV6-5	NA	12	TRBJ1-4	ASKRQDINEKLF
TRBV29-1	NA	11	TRBJ2-3	SVSIGGTDTQY
TRBV6-5	NA	13	TRBJ2-3	ASSTVAERTDTQY
TRBV4-3	TRBD1	14	TRBJ1-5	ASSQDRGTGNQPQH
TRBV19	TRBD1	15	TRBJ1-5	ASAGTGFSGSNQPQH
TRBV4-1	NA	11	TRBJ2-7	ASSQVDSPEQY
TRBV7-3	NA	12	TRBJ1-1	ASSPGQWSTEAF
TRBV11-3	NA	14	TRBJ2-2	ASRVNPNEGAGELF
TRBV6-5	TRBD1	13	TRBJ2-7	ASSYSTGVSYEQY
TRBV5-4	TRBD2	16	TRBJ2-3	ATLLTPGGRASTDTQY
TRBV19	TRBD1	14	TRBJ1-1	ASSVLPGQGASEAF
TRBV6-5	TRBD1	12	TRBJ2-5	ASSPWTGTETQY
TRBV4-2	TRBD1	12	TRBJ2-7	ASSLGQGTGEQY
TRBV4-1	NA	11	TRBJ2-7	ASSRQMHYEQY